The 5 T cell receptor beta chains given below trace back to one sample, sequenced in a study of T cell responses to AZD1222 COVID-19 vaccine. Sequencing used immunoSEQ multiplex PCR; TCRdb keeps in-frame clones, though not all of them. Of 84,000 or so clones detected, approximately 88% appear once; the ten largest clones hold around 15%. The source was peripheral blood, collected on day 0 of AZD1222 vaccination. The receptors derive from an adult in good health.

CDR3 amino acids: CASSQRTGRVYGYTF. CDR3 nucleotides: TGTGCCAGCAGCCAACGGACAGGGCGAGTCTATGGCTACACCTTC. The chain employs TRBV5-6 and TRBJ1-2; 8 bases match TRBD1. The CDR3 sequence is 15 residues long. Germline CDR1 SGHDT, CDR2 YYEEEE. Trimming removed 4 bases from V and 4 bases from J; junction bases left unmatched: 9.

The V gene is TRBV28, the J gene TRBJ1-1; D is unclear. This CDR3 spans 14 amino acids. The germline gives CDR1 MDHEN, CDR2 SYDVKM. V was trimmed by 5 bases and J by 11 bases, leaving 21 bases between them. The CDR3 sequence is CASSKIGLFWRAFF. CDR3 nucleotide sequence: TGTGCCAGCAGTAAAATAGGACTTTTTTGGAGGGCTTTCTTT.

J is TRBJ2-7 and V is TRBV4-1; D call uncertain. Germline loops: CDR1 MGHRA, CDR2 YSYEKL. The germline V and J ends were trimmed by 0 bases and 6 bases, with 12 bases remaining between them. The CDR3 extends over 14 amino acids. DNA for the CDR3: TGCGCCAGCAGCCAAGATCCCCTAATCCGCGAGCAGTACTTC. Encoded protein: CASSQDPLIREQYF.

In its sample, this clone was seen once. V usage is TRBV2 and J usage is TRBJ1-5, with D unclear. The CDR3 covers 16 residues. The V end lost 7 bases, the J end lost 0 bases, and 16 bases lay between the germline ends. CDR1 is SNHLY and CDR2 is FYNNEI in the germline V gene. In DNA form, the CDR3 reads TGTGCCAGCAAGGGAGGCATAGGGAATAGCAATCAGCCCCAGCATTTT. Its protein product is CASKGGIGNSNQPQHF. The variable domain in full, completed from reference TRBV2 and TRBJ1-5, reads EPEVTQTPSHQVTQMGQEVILRCVPISNHLYFYWYRQILGQKVEFLVSFYNNEISEKSEIFDDQFSVERPDGSNFTLKIRSTKLEDSAMYFCASKGGIGNSNQPQHFGDGTRLSIL.

V is TRBV19 and J is TRBJ1-5; D gene unclear. The CDR3 is made up of 11 amino acids. Germline loops: CDR1 LNHDA, CDR2 SQIVND (reference sequence). Written as DNA, the CDR3 is TGTGTTGCTTATAGCAATCAGCCCCAGCATTTT. The encoded protein is CVAYSNQPQHF.